This TCR beta chain comes out of a study of blood T cell repertoires in COVID-19. Study-level information: Whether acute or convalescent, the COVID-19 samples came from the United States, Italy and Spain. Nucleic acid was either cDNA or gDNA, and it came from T cells, B-cell-depleted T cells, or PBMCs.

The CDR3 extends over 15 amino acids. V shed 6 bases and J 5 bases; nucleotides not matched to a gene: 8. The germline gives CDR1 SGHAT, CDR2 FQNNGV. Only in-frame clones appear in the TCRdb table, and some are missing; sequencing was by immunoSEQ multiplex PCR. This table has just under 150,000 clones, over 85% appearing once. The chain combines TRBV11-2 with TRBJ2-3, with 10 bases lining up with TRBD1. The clonotype comes from a human donor in a cohort sampled during active COVID-19. Sample: peripheral blood. This chain's CDR3 is CASSPDRGLVDTQYF. CDR3 DNA: TGTGCCAGCAGTCCAGACAGGGGGCTTGTAGATACGCAGTATTTT.